Reported below is one T cell receptor (beta chain). Its antigen is still unknown. The sample is drawn from a study of T cells expressing NK-cell markers. Study-wide context: Beta-chain profiling covered CD3+CD56+NKG2C+, CD3+CD56+NKG2C- and CD3+CD56-NKG2C+ sorted subsets. Seven of the eight sequenced donors were classified as HCMV-seropositive, and one was classified as seronegative. Findings and caveats of the study: Whether the expanded NKG2C+ T cell clones recognized HCMV remained unclear. A range of roughly 1.0-8% of CD8+ T cells consisted of dominant NKG2C+ clonotypes in 6 or 7 donors.

TCRdb reprocessed the 5' RACE reads and reports one entry per CDR3 protein, with no DNA. The sample holds 350,000 to 400,000 distinct CDR3 sequences. Sequences were obtained from blood T cells: a sorted CD56 or NKG2C T cell subset, CD4+ or CD8+ T cells, or bulk PBMC T cells (not recorded which). The receptor's source is a woman in her fifties or sixties in good health.

The CDR3 reads CASSSRGKDTDTQYF. J is TRBJ2-3 and V is TRBV3-1; TCRdb's D gene call, TRBD1, goes unchecked for lack of DNA. Germline V lookup: CDR1 LGHDT, CDR2 YNNKEL (reference sequence). The CDR3 is 15 residues long.